A single sample gave rise to the 26 T cell receptor beta chains below, sequenced in a study of regulatory T cells in long-lasting Graves disease (dated by TCRdb to 2020 to 2023). The library was prepared using multiplex PCR. The instrument given in TCRdb is Illumina HiSeq 4000. TCR beta libraries were built with iRepertoire HTBI primers and Arm-PCR amplification of CDR3 regions. TCRdb reran the public reads through fastp at Q25 and MiXCR, keeping productive beta chains. Each CDR3 protein gets just one entry, which takes the most common genes and DNA from the rows behind it. The sample table lists approximately 290,000 distinct CDR3 sequences, roughly 21% of them with a count of one. The top ten constitute 45% to 70% of the sample. According to the study, the label for this sample's time point signals: persistent/refractory GD, antithyroid drugs over 5 years with positive TRAb. For both TCR sequencing and RNA sequencing, RNA was extracted from PBMCs in TRIzol.

The sequencing here drew on peripheral blood mononuclear cells (PBMCs), taken when the disease was refractory, from a patient treated with antithyroid drugs. These receptors were taken from a female donor with Graves disease.

This clonotype occurred a few times. This chain joins TRBV5-1 and TRBJ2-7; D is unclear. V dropped 0 bases and J dropped 6 bases, with 13 bases sitting between them. Per germline, CDR1 SGHRS and CDR2 YFSETQ. The CDR3 runs 14 residues. The CDR3 sequence is CASSLVDLRVEQYF. In DNA, the CDR3 is TGCGCCAGCAGCTTGGTCGACCTCCGCGTCGAGCAGTACTTC.

This clonotype was recorded at least ten times. The J gene is TRBJ2-4, the V gene TRBV30; D is perhaps TRBD1 or TRBD2 (7 bases each). The CDR3 covers 14 residues. Germline V gives CDR1 GTSNPN, CDR2 SVGIG (reference sequence). V was clipped by 0 bases and J by 9 bases, with 15 bases between them. CDR3 DNA sequence: TGTGCCTGGAGTGTAAAACCAGGGGGGGCCATTCAGTACTTC. Its protein is CAWSVKPGGAIQYF.

The chain recombines TRBV28 with TRBJ2-2, with a possible D match to TRBD1 (6 bases). The CDR3 length is 17 residues. Germline CDR1 and CDR2: MDHEN and SYDVKM. Trimming cost V 5 bases and J 0 bases, with 16 bases left between them. CDR3 bases: TGTGCCAGCAGTCCACCCCCCCGGGACACGAACACCGGGGAGCTGTTTTTT. This translates into CASSPPPRDTNTGELFF.

This clonotype was detected many times. The chain couples TRBV28 to TRBJ1-1; no reliable D call. V lost 4 bases to trimming and J lost 7 bases, with 16 bases between them. Germline V gene sequence: CDR1 MDHEN, CDR2 SYDVKM. CDR3 length: 14 amino acids. The DNA of the CDR3 is TGTGCCAGCAGTTCAAGACAAAATTTAGGTGAAGCTTTCTTT. This translates into CASSSRQNLGEAFF.

This clonotype was seen ten or more times. The chain couples TRBV27 to TRBJ2-7; D perhaps matches TRBD1 (7 bases). The V and J ends lost 6 bases and 6 bases respectively, with 15 bases between them. CDR3 length: 13 amino acids. Per the germline V gene, CDR1 is MNHEY and CDR2 is SMNVEV (reference sequence). CDR3 residues: CASRQGRMAEQYF. In DNA form, the CDR3 reads TGTGCCAGCAGACAGGGGAGGATGGCCGAGCAGTACTTC.

This clonotype showed up just a few times. The rearrangement links TRBV20-1 to TRBJ2-7, with a tentative D call TRBD2 (5 bases). The CDR3 consists of 12 residues. The V and J ends lost 3 bases and 2 bases respectively, with 8 bases between them. The germline V gene has CDR1 DFQATT and CDR2 SNEGSKA (reference sequence). The CDR3 here is CSARVSAYEQYF. DNA for the CDR3: TGCAGTGCTAGGGTTAGCGCCTACGAGCAGTACTTC.

CDR3 sequence reads: CAISDLTGETQYF. In DNA form, the CDR3 reads TGTGCCATCAGCGACTTAACTGGGGAGACCCAGTACTTC. This rearrangement joins TRBV10-3 to TRBJ2-5; D unresolved. V was shortened by 6 bases and J by 5 bases, with 13 bases between the two germline ends. Germline-derived CDR1 and CDR2 are ENHRY and SYGVKD. The CDR3 has 13 residues.

The chain joins TRBV9 to TRBJ2-7; 11 bases map to TRBD2. The germline CDR1 and CDR2 sequences are SGDLS and YYNGEE. The length of the CDR3 is 17 residues. Germline trimming cut 0 bases from V and 2 bases from J; bases unmatched to any gene: 7. The CDR3 reads CASSVAPTSGTAYEQYF. CDR3 coding DNA: TGTGCCAGCAGCGTAGCTCCGACTAGCGGGACCGCCTACGAGCAGTACTTC.

The table lists this clonotype with many counts. The chain combines TRBV28 with TRBJ1-4; a possible D gene is TRBD1 (6 bases). Germline V gene sequence: CDR1 MDHEN, CDR2 SYDVKM. CDR3 length: 15 amino acids. V was shortened by 5 bases and J by 5 bases, with 15 bases between the two germline ends. The CDR3 region has the DNA TGTGCCAGCAGTCCCCGCGGGGGGCGGAATGAAAAACTGTTTTTT. This gives the protein CASSPRGGRNEKLFF.

The chain has TRBV9 and TRBJ2-7, with D unresolved. Trimming pared 1 base from V and 5 bases from J, leaving 13 bases between. The CDR3 has 14 residues. Per germline, CDR1 SGDLS and CDR2 YYNGEE. CDR3 in amino acids: CASSVRPSTHEQYF. CDR3 sequence (DNA): TGTGCCAGCAGCGTAAGGCCCTCCACCCACGAGCAGTACTTC.

Many counts were recorded for this clonotype. The chain is built from TRBV2 and TRBJ2-7; 9 nucleotides align to TRBD2. V lost 2 bases and J lost 3; bases outside the gene matches: 5. CDR1 and CDR2 (germline): SNHLY, FYNNEI. The length of the CDR3 is 15 residues. The CDR3 is CASSESVAGVYEQYF. The CDR3 bases are TGTGCCAGCAGTGAAAGTGTAGCGGGGGTCTACGAGCAGTACTTC.

There are a few counts of this clonotype. The gene calls are TRBV29-1 and TRBJ2-7; unclear D gene. The CDR3 runs to 13 residues. Trimming cost V 2 bases and J 0 bases, with 8 bases left between them. Germline CDR1 SQVTM, CDR2 ANQGSEA. The CDR3 loop is CSVEPQDSYEQYF. The CDR3 bases are TGCAGCGTTGAACCCCAGGACTCCTACGAGCAGTACTTC.

This clonotype was observed a few times. The chain couples TRBV6-2 or TRBV6-3 to TRBJ2-7; D not certain. CDR1 and CDR2 from the germline V gene are MNHEY and SVGEGT. Trimming shortened V by 8 bases and J by 6 bases, and 17 bases separated the two germline ends. This CDR3 is 13 amino acids long. For the CDR3, the DNA is TGTGCCAGCCAACGAATGGCACCGGGCGAGCAGTACTTC. Translating it yields CASQRMAPGEQYF.

This clonotype was counted at least ten times. The chain employs TRBV6-2 or TRBV6-3 and TRBJ2-2; D perhaps matches TRBD2 (7 bases). CDR3 length: 17 residues. V lost 8 bases and J lost 3, with 22 bases in between. CDR1 and CDR2 (germline): MNHEY, SVGEGT. CDR3 sequence: CASGAQRGTTHTGELFF. For the CDR3, the DNA is TGTGCCAGCGGGGCACAGAGGGGGACTACTCACACCGGGGAGCTGTTTTTT.

This clonotype was found many times. The rearrangement joins TRBV6-9 to TRBJ2-1; D is uncertain. In germline, CDR1 is MNHGY, CDR2 SVAAGI. Trimming left V 3 bases short and J 5 bases short, with 11 bases between. The CDR3 sequence is 14 residues long. This CDR3 is CASSYPNLNNEQFF. CDR3 DNA sequence: TGTGCCAGCAGTTACCCTAACCTTAACAATGAGCAGTTCTTC.

The chain links TRBV7-2 to TRBJ1-6; TRBD1 is a possible D gene (6 bases). Germline CDR1 SGHTA, CDR2 FQGNSA. Deletions cut 3 bases from V and 17 bases from J, with 17 bases between. This CDR3 is 13 amino acids long. The CDR3 is CASSLEGGGFVHF. In nucleotides, the CDR3 is TGTGCCAGCAGCTTGGAAGGAGGGGGATTTGTCCACTTT.

This clonotype has a handful of counts. The chain joins TRBV7-9 to TRBJ2-5, with TRBD2 matching over 13 bases. From germline, CDR1 is SEHNR and CDR2 FQNEAQ (reference sequence). The CDR3 totals 16 residues. J was trimmed by 5 bases and V by 7 bases; bases with no gene match: 10. CDR3 region: CASIPGLAGDGETQYF. The DNA of the CDR3 is TGTGCCAGCATCCCAGGACTAGCGGGAGACGGGGAGACCCAGTACTTC.

Remarks on this clonotype: This likely reflects a read error, since a far larger clone is one base away. The chain couples TRBV7-2 to TRBJ2-7; D call uncertain. The CDR3 is made up of 15 amino acids. V was pared by 3 bases and J by 3 bases, with 15 bases between. Per germline, CDR1 SGHTA and CDR2 FQGNSA. The CDR3 nucleotides read TGTGCCAGCAGCTTGGGTCGGCAAATCTTCTACGAGCAGTACTTC. It translates to CASSLGRQIFYEQYF.

The chain is built from TRBV4-1 and TRBJ1-5; 9 positions match TRBD1. Germline values: CDR1 MGHRA, CDR2 YSYEKL. V was clipped by 2 bases and J by 6 bases; unmatched bases: 8. The CDR3 has 16 residues. The DNA for the CDR3 is TGCGCCAGCAGCCAACCCCGGGGACAGGGTTTTCAGCCCCAGCATTTT. Translation: CASSQPRGQGFQPQHF.

The CDR3 DNA reads as TGTGCCAGTAGTATCGGGGACACAGATAATTCACCCCTCCACTTT. It encodes CASSIGDTDNSPLHF. The chain uses TRBV19 and TRBJ1-6; D perhaps matches TRBD1 (6 bases). The CDR3 loop spans 15 amino acids. Germline CDR1 LNHDA, CDR2 SQIVND (reference sequence). Trimming took 3 bases from V and 5 from J, leaving 11 bases between them.

This clonotype was counted ten times or more. V usage is TRBV18 and J usage is TRBJ1-1; unclear D gene. The germline V gene has CDR1 KGHSH and CDR2 LQKENI. Deletions cut 1 base from V and 0 bases from J, with 3 bases between. The length of the CDR3 is 13 residues. The CDR3 region is CASSPRVNTEAFF. As DNA, the CDR3 is TGTGCCAGCTCACCACGGGTGAACACTGAAGCTTTCTTT.

This clonotype has a count of ten or more. The V and J genes are TRBV20-1 and TRBJ2-5, with D perhaps TRBD2 (6 bases). This CDR3 has 14 residues. V was shortened by 6 bases and J by 4 bases, with 18 bases between the two germline ends. Germline CDR1 and CDR2: DFQATT and SNEGSKA (reference sequence). The CDR3 region is CSAHHGGDRETQYF. CDR3 bases: TGCAGTGCCCACCACGGGGGAGACCGAGAGACCCAGTACTTC.

This clonotype appeared many times. The chain links TRBV12-3 or TRBV12-4 to TRBJ1-6; maybe TRBD1 (5 bases). The V gene lost 5 bases and the J gene lost 10 bases, with 12 bases spanning the gap. The CDR3 has 13 residues. Here the CDR3 reads CASSNPGTSPLHF. The CDR3 DNA is TGTGCCAGCAGTAACCCGGGGACCTCACCCCTCCACTTT.

CDR3 in DNA: TGTGCCAGCAGCTTGGGACAGGGGGCCAGCGGGAACACCGGGGAGCTGTTTTTT. Translation: CASSLGQGASGNTGELFF. J is TRBJ2-2 and V is TRBV5-4; 10 bases agree with TRBD1. The CDR3 loop spans 18 amino acids. Germline V gene data show CDR1 as SGHNT and CDR2 as YYREEE (reference sequence). V was clipped by 0 bases and J by 1 base; unmatched bases: 6.

Concerning this clonotype: A much bigger clone sits one base away, suggesting this may be a read error. V usage is TRBV6-2 or TRBV6-3 and J usage is TRBJ1-4, with unresolved D. V was pared by 6 bases and J by 0 bases, with 14 bases between. This CDR3 spans 16 amino acids. Germline loops: CDR1 MNHEY, CDR2 SVGEGT. The CDR3 is CASRGGSSATNEKLFF. The CDR3 nucleotides read TGTGCCAGCAGAGGCGGAAGCAGCGCAACTAATGAAAAACTGTTTTTT.

V usage is TRBV30 and J usage is TRBJ2-7; a possible D gene is TRBD2 (6 bases). Germline CDR1 reads GTSNPN; CDR2 reads SVGIG (reference sequence). The length of the CDR3 is 13 residues. Trimming cost V 4 bases and J 7 bases, with 17 bases left between them. The CDR3, as DNA: TGTGCCTGGATCCGGGACTCCCAAGAGGAGCAGTACTTC. It encodes CAWIRDSQEEQYF.